One and the same sample provided the 9 T cell receptor beta chains below, sequenced in a study of OX40 agonist ivuxolimab in advanced cancers. Assay used: immunoSEQ multiplex PCR; TCRdb lists only in-frame clones, some missing. The profile shows 53,000 or so clones, 75% to 85% of them singletons. The input for sequencing was CD4+ or CD8+ T cells sorted from blood, taken in a trial of the OX40 agonist ivuxolimab. The receptors stem from an adult with an advanced solid tumor such as melanoma, head and neck, liver or kidney cancer.

The V and J genes are TRBV18 and TRBJ1-6, with no clear D. Looked up from germline, CDR1 is KGHSH and CDR2 is LQKENI. V was trimmed by 3 bases and J by 0 bases, leaving 9 bases between them. CDR3 length equals 16 residues. The CDR3 loop is CASSPAGLSYNSPLHF. The CDR3 bases are TGTGCCAGCTCACCGGCTGGACTCTCCTATAATTCACCCCTCCACTTT.

Here the CDR3 DNA reads TGTGCCAGCAGTGAGCCGTGGGGCACAGATACGCAGTATTTT. This gives the protein CASSEPWGTDTQYF. The V gene is TRBV6-1, the J gene TRBJ2-3; D remains ambiguous. This CDR3 region has 14 residues. Germline lookup yields CDR1 MNHNS and CDR2 SASEGT. V was clipped by 3 bases and J by 1 base, with 8 bases between them.

CDR3 loop: CASSLGQGSQPQHF. The CDR3 DNA follows: TGCGCCAGCAGCTTGGGTCAGGGGAGTCAGCCCCAGCATTTT. The genes are TRBV5-1 and TRBJ1-5, with a tentative D call TRBD1 (6 bases). Germline V CDR1 and CDR2: SGHRS, YFSETQ. The V end was cut by 0 bases, the J end by 6 bases, with 10 bases between. This CDR3 has 14 amino acids.

This sequence joins TRBV9 and TRBJ2-7; 7 nucleotides match TRBD2. Germline V gives CDR1 SGDLS, CDR2 YYNGEE. V was pared by 8 bases and J by 2 bases, with 10 bases of the junction left unmatched. CDR3 length: 14 residues. For the CDR3, the DNA is TGTGCCAGTTCCCTCTCTAGCGGCCCCTACGAGCAGTACTTC. Translation gives CASSLSSGPYEQYF.

In this sample, this clone turned up once. The chain has TRBV19 and TRBJ1-5, with TRBD1 identical over 9 bases. Germline trimming cut 6 bases from V and 4 bases from J; bases unmatched to any gene: 4. This CDR3 has 14 residues. Germline CDR1 reads LNHDA; CDR2 reads SQIVND (reference sequence). Here the CDR3 DNA reads TGTGCCAGTAGAAGGACAGGGGCAAATCAGCCCCAGCATTTT. It yields the protein CASRRTGANQPQHF.

The V call is TRBV7-8, the J call TRBJ2-5; 8 bases line up with TRBD2. V trimming: 0 bases; J trimming: 10 bases; junction bases outside the gene matches: 7. Germline V CDR1 and CDR2: SGHVS, FQNEAQ. This CDR3 region has 14 residues. In nucleotides, the CDR3 is TGTGCCAGCAGCTTAGCGGTGCGGGGGGCCATCCAGTACTTC. It is translated as CASSLAVRGAIQYF.

This clone has more than one count but fewer than ten. This rearrangement joins TRBV7-3 to TRBJ2-5; tentative D call: TRBD2 (5 bases). CDR3 length: 13 amino acids. Germline assignment: CDR1 SGHTA and CDR2 FQGTGA. V dropped 1 base and J dropped 7 bases, with 10 bases sitting between them. As DNA, the CDR3 is TGTGCCAGCAGCTTAAGGGAGTCTGGGACCCAGTACTTC. Protein: CASSLRESGTQYF.

The V and J genes are TRBV5-4 and TRBJ2-3; TRBD2 matches at 7 bases. V was pared by 4 bases and J by 5 bases, with 10 bases of the junction left unmatched. The CDR3 is 15 amino acids. CDR1 SGHNT and CDR2 YYREEE come from the germline V gene (reference sequence). The CDR3 DNA reads TGTGCCAGCAGCCGTGATCCTGGGGGGGGAGATACGCAGTATTTT. Translation: CASSRDPGGGDTQYF.

This sequence joins TRBV19 and TRBJ1-1, with D possibly being TRBD1 (6 bases). In germline, CDR1 is LNHDA, CDR2 SQIVND (reference sequence). This CDR3 spans 15 amino acids. The ends were cut back, 7 bases at V and 0 bases at J, with 15 bases in the middle. The CDR3: CASITGTNMNTEAFF. The CDR3 DNA reads TGTGCCAGTATCACCGGGACAAACATGAACACTGAAGCTTTCTTT.